Only one count was recorded for the clone carrying this TCR beta chain. The CDR3 runs to 14 residues. Germline V gene lookup returns CDR1 SGHTS and CDR2 YDEGEE. V lost 0 bases and J 0 bases, leaving 7 bases between the germline ends. This sample is part of a study of blood T cell repertoires in COVID-19. Study as a whole: Samples of COVID-19 (acute and convalescent) were obtained from the United States, Italy and Spain. T cells, B-cell-depleted T cells, or PBMCs provided the cDNA or gDNA that served as material.

Original processing notes: Amplifying reference gene primers gave estimates of nucleated cell counts. Libraries were prepared by immunoSEQ multiplex PCR; TCRdb keeps only in-frame clonotypes and omits some of them. V, J and clone size reflect that table, while D and trimming were determined from the DNA. The table shows 300,000 to 450,000 clones, with around 84% occurring only once. V is TRBV5-8 and J is TRBJ2-7; possibly TRBD1 for D (5 bases). The sample consisted of peripheral blood. The sequence was obtained from a woman under 30 with acute or convalescent COVID-19. The CDR3 DNA reads TGTGCCAGCAGCTTGGGTGACAGCTCCTACGAGCAGTACTTC. Amino acid sequence: CASSLGDSSYEQYF.